A selection of T cell receptor beta chains follows, all from one sample in a study of cytomegalovirus exposure and HLA in healthy donors. This table comes from immunoSEQ multiplex PCR, and its TCRdb copy is limited to in-frame clones, with some not included. Counted here are tens of thousands of clones, about 91% occurring once; the ten biggest clones make up approximately 5%. The specimen sequenced was PBMCs. Receptor source: a man between 18 and 29 years old in good health and CMV-seropositive. Each CDR3 is given without its conserved first and last residue. Each record gives: J gene, D gene, V gene, CDR3 protein. A D gene is named only where the DNA matches it firmly.

J: TRBJ2-3; D: TRBD1; V: TRBV25-1; CDR3: ASSSRQGTDTQY
J: TRBJ2-7; D: .; V: TRBV19; CDR3: ASSIGGWGYEQY
J: TRBJ2-7; D: .; V: TRBV6-5; CDR3: ASSERWGDEQY
J: TRBJ2-7; D: .; V: TRBV7-6; CDR3: ASSLVVRVGEQY
J: TRBJ2-3; D: .; V: TRBV10-3; CDR3: AIKEGGETDTQY
J: TRBJ2-1; D: TRBD2; V: TRBV28; CDR3: ASSRTRWQF
J: TRBJ2-5; D: .; V: TRBV10-3; CDR3: AISTDFGETQY
J: TRBJ2-5; D: TRBD2; V: TRBV10-3; CDR3: AIRGGRDTETQY
J: TRBJ2-5; D: .; V: TRBV6-1; CDR3: ASSSRTEQTQY
J: TRBJ1-3; D: .; V: TRBV5-1; CDR3: ASSLGAESNPGNTIY
J: TRBJ2-5; D: .; V: TRBV5-4; CDR3: ASSPGGRETQY
J: TRBJ2-7; D: TRBD2; V: TRBV4-1; CDR3: ASSHGTSGRVGEQY
J: TRBJ1-2; D: .; V: TRBV2; CDR3: ASSERQGVHGYT
J: TRBJ1-2; D: TRBD1; V: TRBV6-1; CDR3: ASSGGQVYGYT
J: TRBJ2-7; D: TRBD2; V: TRBV6-1; CDR3: ASSELEAGGHEQY
J: TRBJ2-2; D: .; V: TRBV10-1; CDR3: ASTPTVTGELF
J: TRBJ2-3; D: .; V: TRBV13; CDR3: ASSLERLGVTQY
J: TRBJ1-2; D: .; V: TRBV10-3; CDR3: ATDTGNYGYT
J: TRBJ2-5; D: TRBD2; V: TRBV11-2; CDR3: ASSLGVSLAGGYQETQY
J: TRBJ1-2; D: .; V: TRBV7-8; CDR3: ASSLDGGDGYGYT
J: TRBJ2-7; D: TRBD2; V: TRBV16; CDR3: ASSQYTSGTSSYEQY
J: TRBJ2-7; D: TRBD1; V: TRBV28; CDR3: ASSSVVDRESSYEQY
J: TRBJ2-5; D: .; V: TRBV18; CDR3: ASSPKAETQY
J: TRBJ2-5; D: .; V: TRBV5-4; CDR3: ASSSQGRETQY
J: TRBJ2-3; D: .; V: TRBV9; CDR3: ASSVTVEADTQY
J: TRBJ2-7; D: TRBD1; V: TRBV6-5; CDR3: ASRQGASYEQY
J: TRBJ2-3; D: .; V: TRBV27; CDR3: ASTPRDPEADTQY
J: TRBJ2-1; D: .; V: TRBV4-1; CDR3: ASSQDTGEGYNEQF
J: TRBJ2-7; D: TRBD2; V: TRBV27; CDR3: ASSWSGRAYEQY
J: TRBJ2-7; D: TRBD2; V: TRBV28; CDR3: ASRTPEGVVKLAGEGDDEQY
J: TRBJ2-7; D: TRBD2; V: TRBV4-2; CDR3: ASSQEGRRGTYEQY
J: TRBJ1-4; D: TRBD1; V: TRBV7-9; CDR3: ASSLLVGGDEKLF
J: TRBJ1-3; D: TRBD1; V: TRBV14; CDR3: ASSQIVLRDSGNTIY
J: TRBJ2-1; D: TRBD2; V: TRBV10-3; CDR3: AISEGIAGAYNEQF
J: TRBJ2-1; D: .; V: TRBV5-1; CDR3: ASSFSQGDFGEQF
J: TRBJ2-7; D: .; V: TRBV28; CDR3: ASSGTSPSSYEQY
J: TRBJ2-6; D: .; V: TRBV27; CDR3: ASSFSRGSGANVLT
J: TRBJ2-1; D: TRBD2; V: TRBV27; CDR3: ASSPSGRPFNEQF